This T cell receptor beta chain is from a study of blood T cell repertoires in COVID-19. Study-wide background: The United States, Italy and Spain were the sources of the acute and convalescent COVID-19 samples. From T cells, B-cell-depleted T cells, or PBMCs came the material, which was cDNA or gDNA.

In the study's own analysis: Nucleated cell number was recorded as an estimate derived from reference gene primer amplification. TCRdb's copy holds only in-frame clones and misses some; the assay was immunoSEQ multiplex PCR. V, J and clone size were drawn from that table, and D and trimming were deduced from the DNA. The table lists fewer than 120,000 clones, 70% to 80% of them singletons, with more than 7.5% in the top ten. V lost 6 bases to trimming and J lost 3 bases, with 12 bases between them. The CDR3 sequence is 13 residues long. Germline CDR1 and CDR2: SGHTA and FQGNSA. The TCR comes from a woman aged 60 to 75 with acute or convalescent COVID-19. Sample: peripheral blood. This chain links TRBV7-2 with TRBJ2-7; the D is unclear. The CDR3 region has the DNA TGTGCCAGCAGGCAAAACCCCAGCTACGAGCAGTACTTC. It translates to CASRQNPSYEQYF.